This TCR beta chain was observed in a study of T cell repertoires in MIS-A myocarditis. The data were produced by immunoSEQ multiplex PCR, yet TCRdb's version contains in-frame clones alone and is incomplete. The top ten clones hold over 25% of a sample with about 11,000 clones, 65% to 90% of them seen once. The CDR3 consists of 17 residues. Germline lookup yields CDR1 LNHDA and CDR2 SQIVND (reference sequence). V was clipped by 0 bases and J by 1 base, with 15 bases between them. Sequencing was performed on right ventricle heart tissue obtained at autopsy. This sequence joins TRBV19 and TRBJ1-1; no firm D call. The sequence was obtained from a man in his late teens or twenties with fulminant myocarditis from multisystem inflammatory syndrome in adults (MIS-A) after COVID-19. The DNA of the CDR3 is TGTGCCAGTAGTATAGAGTTGACGGAGTTACGGAACACTGAAGCTTTCTTT. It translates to CASSIELTELRNTEAFF.